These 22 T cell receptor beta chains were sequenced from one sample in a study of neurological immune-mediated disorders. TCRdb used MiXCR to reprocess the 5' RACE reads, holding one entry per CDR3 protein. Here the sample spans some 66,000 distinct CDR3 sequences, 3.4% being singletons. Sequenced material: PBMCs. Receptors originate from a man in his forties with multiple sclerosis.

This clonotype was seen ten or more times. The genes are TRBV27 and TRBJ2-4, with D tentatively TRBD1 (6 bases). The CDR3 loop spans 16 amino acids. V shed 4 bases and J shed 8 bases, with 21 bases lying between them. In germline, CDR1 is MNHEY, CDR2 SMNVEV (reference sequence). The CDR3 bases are TGTGCCAGCAGTTCTTACTTCGACAGGCCCGAGGACATTCAGTACTTC. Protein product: CASSSYFDRPEDIQYF.

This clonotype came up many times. CDR3 nucleotide sequence: TGTGCCAGCAGCCCTCTCCGGGACAGGGGCTACGAGCAGTACTTC. Translation gives CASSPLRDRGYEQYF. The rearrangement links TRBV11-2 to TRBJ2-7; 10 positions match TRBD1. Looked up from germline, CDR1 is SGHAT and CDR2 is FQNNGV. CDR3 length equals 15 residues. The junction had 7 bases not matched to a gene; V was cut back by 5 bases and J by 3 bases. The entire variable domain, with the rest obtained from reference TRBV11-2 and TRBJ2-7, is as follows: EAGVAQSPRYKIIEKRQSVAFWCNPISGHATLYWYQQILGQGPKLLIQFQNNGVVDDSQLPKDRFSAERLKGVDSTLKIQPAKLEDSAVYLCASSPLRDRGYEQYFGPGTRLTVT.

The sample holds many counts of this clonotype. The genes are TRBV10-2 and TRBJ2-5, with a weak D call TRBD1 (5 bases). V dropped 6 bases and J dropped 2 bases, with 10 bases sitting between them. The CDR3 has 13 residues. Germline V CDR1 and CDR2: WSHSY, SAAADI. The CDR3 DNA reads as TGCGCCAGCAGAGAGACAGTACAAGAGACCCAGTACTTC. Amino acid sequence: CASRETVQETQYF.

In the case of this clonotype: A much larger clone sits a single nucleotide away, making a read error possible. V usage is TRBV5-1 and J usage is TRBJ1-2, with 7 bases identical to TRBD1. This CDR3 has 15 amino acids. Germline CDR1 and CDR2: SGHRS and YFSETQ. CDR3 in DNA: TGCGCCAGCAGCCCCTCCCAGCAGGGGGGTAATGGCTACGCCTTC. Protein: CASSPSQQGGNGYAF. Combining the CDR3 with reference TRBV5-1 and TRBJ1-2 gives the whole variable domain KAGVTQTPRYLIKTRGQQVTLSCSPISGHRSVSWYQQTPGQGLQFLFEYFSETQRNKGNFPGRFSGRQFSNSRSEMNVSTLELGDSALYLCASSPSQQGGNGYAFGSGTRLTVV.

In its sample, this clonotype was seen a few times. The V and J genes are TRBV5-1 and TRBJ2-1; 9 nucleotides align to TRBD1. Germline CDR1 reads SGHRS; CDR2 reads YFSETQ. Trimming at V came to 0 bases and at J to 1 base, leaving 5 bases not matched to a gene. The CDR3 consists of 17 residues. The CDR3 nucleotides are TGCGCCAGCAGCTTGGTGGGGACAGGGATATCCTACAATGAGCAGTTCTTC. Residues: CASSLVGTGISYNEQFF.

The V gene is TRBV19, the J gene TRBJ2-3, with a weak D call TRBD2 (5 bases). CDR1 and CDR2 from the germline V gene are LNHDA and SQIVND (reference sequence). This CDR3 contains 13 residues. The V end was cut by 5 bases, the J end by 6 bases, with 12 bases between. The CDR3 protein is CASSLPTGDTQYF. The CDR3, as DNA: TGTGCCAGTAGTCTCCCGACGGGGGATACGCAGTATTTT.

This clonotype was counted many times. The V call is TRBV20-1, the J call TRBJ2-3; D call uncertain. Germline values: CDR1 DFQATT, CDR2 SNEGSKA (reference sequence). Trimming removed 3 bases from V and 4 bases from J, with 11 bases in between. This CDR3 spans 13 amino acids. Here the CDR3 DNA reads TGCAGTGCTAGTCGGCTACTACCAGATACGCAGTATTTT. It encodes CSASRLLPDTQYF.

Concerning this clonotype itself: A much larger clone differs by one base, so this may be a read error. In DNA, the CDR3 is TGTGCCAGCATTTTTTTTGCCACAGATACGCAGTATTTT. It codes for CASIFFATDTQYF. The chain carries TRBV12-3 or TRBV12-4 and TRBJ2-3, with unresolved D. This CDR3 comprises 13 residues. Deletions cut 7 bases from V and 2 bases from J, with 10 bases between.

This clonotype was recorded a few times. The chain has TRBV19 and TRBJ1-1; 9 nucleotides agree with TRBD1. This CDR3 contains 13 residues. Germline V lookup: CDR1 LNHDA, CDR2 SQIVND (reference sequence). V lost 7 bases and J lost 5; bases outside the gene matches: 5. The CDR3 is CASIGDRATEAFF. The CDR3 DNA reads TGTGCCAGTATCGGGGACAGGGCTACTGAAGCTTTCTTT.

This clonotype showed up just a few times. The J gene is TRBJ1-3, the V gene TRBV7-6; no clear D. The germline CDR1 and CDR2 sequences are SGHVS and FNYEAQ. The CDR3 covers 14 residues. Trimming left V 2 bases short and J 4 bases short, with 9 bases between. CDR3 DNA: TGTGCCAGCAGCTTATCGGCGGGCGGAAACACCATATATTTT. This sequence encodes CASSLSAGGNTIYF.

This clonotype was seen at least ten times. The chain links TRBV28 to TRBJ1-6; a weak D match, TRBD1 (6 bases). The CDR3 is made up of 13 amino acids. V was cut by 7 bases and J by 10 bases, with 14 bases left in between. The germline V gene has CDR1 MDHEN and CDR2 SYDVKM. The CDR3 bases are TGTGCCAGCACCACGCGGGGGCTCTCACCCCTCCACTTT. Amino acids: CASTTRGLSPLHF.

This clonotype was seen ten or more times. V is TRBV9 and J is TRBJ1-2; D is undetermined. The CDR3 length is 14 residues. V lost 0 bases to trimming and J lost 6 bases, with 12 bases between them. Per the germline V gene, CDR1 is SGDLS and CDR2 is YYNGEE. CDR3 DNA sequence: TGTGCCAGCAGCGTAGCCACGGGGAAGAATGGCTACACCTTC. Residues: CASSVATGKNGYTF.

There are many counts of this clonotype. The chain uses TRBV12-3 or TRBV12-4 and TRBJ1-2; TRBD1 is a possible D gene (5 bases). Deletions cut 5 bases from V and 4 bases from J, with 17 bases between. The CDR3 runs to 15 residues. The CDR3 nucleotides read TGTGCCAGCAGTCCCGGGTCCTCTGGGGGCTATGGCTACACCTTC. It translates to CASSPGSSGGYGYTF.

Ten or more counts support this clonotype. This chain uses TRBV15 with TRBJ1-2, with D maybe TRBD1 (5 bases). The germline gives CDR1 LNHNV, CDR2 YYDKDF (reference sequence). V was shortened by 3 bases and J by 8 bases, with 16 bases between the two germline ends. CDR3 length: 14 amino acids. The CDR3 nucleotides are TGTGCCACCAGCAGCCTTCAACGGGGCGAGGGCTACACCTTC. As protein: CATSSLQRGEGYTF.

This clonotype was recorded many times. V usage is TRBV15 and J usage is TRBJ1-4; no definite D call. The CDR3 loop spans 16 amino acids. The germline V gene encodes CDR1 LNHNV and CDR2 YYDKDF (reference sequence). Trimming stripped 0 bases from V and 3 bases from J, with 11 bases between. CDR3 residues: CATSRDPGSSNEKLFF. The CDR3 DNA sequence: TGTGCCACCAGCAGAGATCCGGGGAGCTCTAATGAAAAACTGTTTTTT.

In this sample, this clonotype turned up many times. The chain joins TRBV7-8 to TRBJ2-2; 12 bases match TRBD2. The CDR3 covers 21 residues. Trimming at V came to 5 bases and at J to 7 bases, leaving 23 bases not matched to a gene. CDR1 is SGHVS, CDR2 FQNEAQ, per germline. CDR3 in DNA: TGTGCCAGCAGCCTAATCCACGGTGGACTAGCGGGGAGGGGAAATATCGGGGAGCTGTTTTTT. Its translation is CASSLIHGGLAGRGNIGELFF.

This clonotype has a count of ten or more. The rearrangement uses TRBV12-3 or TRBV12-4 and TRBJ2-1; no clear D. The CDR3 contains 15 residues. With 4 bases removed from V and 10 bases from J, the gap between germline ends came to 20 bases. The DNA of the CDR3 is TGTGCCAGCAGTTCCCGGGCCTCTACTAAATGGGAGCAGTTCTTC. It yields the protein CASSSRASTKWEQFF.

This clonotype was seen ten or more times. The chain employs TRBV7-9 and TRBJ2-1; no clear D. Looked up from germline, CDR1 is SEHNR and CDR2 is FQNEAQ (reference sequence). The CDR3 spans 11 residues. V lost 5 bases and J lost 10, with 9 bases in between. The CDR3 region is CASSLNREQFF. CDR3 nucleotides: TGTGCCAGCAGCCTAAATAGGGAGCAGTTCTTC.

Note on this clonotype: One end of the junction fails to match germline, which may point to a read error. The CDR3 coding sequence is TGTGCCAGCACCCAGAGCAATAAGACCCAGAATTTT. Protein: CASTQSNKTQNF. The chain has TRBV6-6 and TRBJ1-5, with D unclear. The CDR3 sequence is 12 residues long. Germline CDR1 is MNHNY and CDR2 is SVGAGI (reference sequence).

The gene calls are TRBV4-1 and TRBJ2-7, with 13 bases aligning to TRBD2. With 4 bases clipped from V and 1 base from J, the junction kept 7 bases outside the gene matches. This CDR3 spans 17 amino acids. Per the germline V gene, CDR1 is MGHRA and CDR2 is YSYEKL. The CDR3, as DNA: TGCGCCAGCAGCCTAGACTGGGGACTAGCGGGGTCCTACGAGCAGTACTTC. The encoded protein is CASSLDWGLAGSYEQYF.

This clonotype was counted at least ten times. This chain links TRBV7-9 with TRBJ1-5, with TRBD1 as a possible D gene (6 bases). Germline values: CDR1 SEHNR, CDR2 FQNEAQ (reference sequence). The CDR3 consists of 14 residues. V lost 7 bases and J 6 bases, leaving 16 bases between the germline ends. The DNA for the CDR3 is TGTGCCAGCACAAACAGGGTTAAATGTCAGCCCCAGCATTTT. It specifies CASTNRVKCQPQHF.

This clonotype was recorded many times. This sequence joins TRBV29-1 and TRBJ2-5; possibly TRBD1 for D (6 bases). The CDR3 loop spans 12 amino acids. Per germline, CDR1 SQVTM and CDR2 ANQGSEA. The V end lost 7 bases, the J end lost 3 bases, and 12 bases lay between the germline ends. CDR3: CSAAPGEETQYF. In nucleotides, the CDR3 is TGCAGCGCCGCCCCAGGGGAAGAGACCCAGTACTTC.